Each of the 5 T cell receptor beta chains below was sequenced from the same sample in a study of a mutant IDH1 vaccine in newly diagnosed glioma. Repertoires were generated with immunoSEQ multiplex PCR, while TCRdb's copy carries only in-frame clones and drops some. The sample consists of approximately 58,000 clones, roughly four fifths of them appearing once. These receptors are not linked to any known antigen. Time point: week 47, end of study. With topical imiquimod, each dose of the vaccine consisted of 300 ug of mutant IDH1 20-mer peptide. Sequences were derived from PBMCs, sampled from a glioma patient whose treatment included an IDH1 peptide vaccine. All receptors come from a man aged 25-40 years with glioma.

This clone was observed a handful of times. V gene TRBV20-1 combines with J gene TRBJ1-2, with D perhaps matching TRBD1 (5 bases). Germline CDR1 DFQATT, CDR2 SNEGSKA (reference sequence). This CDR3 region has 11 residues. The CDR3 sequence: CSAGGDYGYTF. For the CDR3, the DNA is TGCAGCGCGGGGGGAGACTATGGCTACACCTTC.

Note on this clone: A read error may account for a junction end that differs from germline. This chain links TRBV4-1 with TRBJ2-7; the D call may be TRBD1 or TRBD2 (5 bases each). The CDR3 sequence is 16 residues long. CDR1 MGHRA and CDR2 YSYEKL come from the germline V gene. CDR3 DNA sequence: TGCGCCAGCAGCCAAGCCCCCGGGACCAGACCCTACGAGCGGTACTTC. This translates into CASSQAPGTRPYERYF.

The chain uses TRBV10-3 and TRBJ1-2; D may be TRBD1 (6 bases). The CDR3 is 14 amino acids. V lost 4 bases and J lost 5, with 14 bases in between. Looked up from germline, CDR1 is ENHRY and CDR2 is SYGVKD. This CDR3 reads CAISGGGVGYGYTF. DNA of the CDR3: TGTGCCATCAGTGGTGGGGGCGTCGGGTATGGCTACACCTTC.

This clone was detected once. V and J are TRBV2 and TRBJ2-6, with TRBD1 matching over 9 bases. V shed 3 bases, J shed 2 bases, and the junction held 5 bases outside the gene matches. The CDR3 runs to 17 residues. Germline loops: CDR1 SNHLY, CDR2 FYNNEI. The CDR3 DNA reads TGTGCCAGCAGTGACCGGGACAGGGTAGCTGGGGCCAACGTCCTGACTTTC. This sequence encodes CASSDRDRVAGANVLTF.

The chain carries TRBV14 and TRBJ1-4; D perhaps matches TRBD1 (5 bases). Germline lookup yields CDR1 SGHDN and CDR2 FVKESK. V was trimmed by 4 bases and J by 7 bases, leaving 10 bases between them. This CDR3 region has 13 residues. CDR3 loop: CASSPARGEKLFF. CDR3 in DNA: TGTGCCAGCAGCCCCGCAAGGGGTGAAAAACTGTTTTTT.